This T cell receptor beta chain came from a study of T cells after yellow fever vaccination. Germline CDR1 and CDR2: SQVTM and ANQGSEA. This CDR3 has 15 amino acids. With V trimmed by 7 bases and J by 0 bases, 11 bases remained unmatched. The study made its TCR cDNA through 5'RACE template switching. That step introduced a universal primer site along with UMIs. Each CDR3 protein gets one entry after TCRdb re-called the 5' RACE reads with MiXCR. Of about 330,000 distinct CDR3 sequences listed, about 8.3% were seen once; the top ten hold around 17%. This clonotype has more than one count but fewer than ten.

The chain is built from TRBV29-1 and TRBJ1-2; the match to TRBD1 covers 7 bases. The clonotype originates from a man aged 18 to 30 who received the YFV17D yellow fever vaccine. The starting material was PBMCs, obtained roughly seven weeks after the first yellow fever vaccination. The CDR3 DNA follows: TGCAGCGCAGCGGGGCAGGGGGGAGCTAACTATGGCTACACCTTC. Its translation: CSAAGQGGANYGYTF.